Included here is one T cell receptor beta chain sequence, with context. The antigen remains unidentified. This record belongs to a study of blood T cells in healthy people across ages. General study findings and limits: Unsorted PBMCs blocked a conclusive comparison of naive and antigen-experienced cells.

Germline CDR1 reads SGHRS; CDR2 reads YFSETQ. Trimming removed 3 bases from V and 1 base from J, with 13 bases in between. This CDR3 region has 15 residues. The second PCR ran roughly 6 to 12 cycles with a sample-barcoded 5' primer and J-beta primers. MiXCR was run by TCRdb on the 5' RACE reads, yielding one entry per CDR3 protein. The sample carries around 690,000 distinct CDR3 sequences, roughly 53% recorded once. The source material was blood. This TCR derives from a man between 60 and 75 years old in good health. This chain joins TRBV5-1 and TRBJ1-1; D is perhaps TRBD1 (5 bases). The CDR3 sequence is CASSWSRQPNTEAFF. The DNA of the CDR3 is TGCGCCAGCAGCTGGTCGAGACAGCCGAACACTGAAGCTTTCTTT.